The clone carrying this T cell receptor beta chain was seen just once. Its antigen is not identified. The sample originates from a study of shared clonotypes between healthy human individuals. Germline V gene sequence: CDR1 MNHGY, CDR2 SAAAGT. V lost 6 bases and J lost 6, with 11 bases in between. The CDR3 has 12 residues. Repertoires were generated with immunoSEQ multiplex PCR, while TCRdb's copy carries only in-frame clones and drops some. In the table there are a few hundred thousand clones, around 97% of which are singletons. Study-wide results and limits: Roughly 5% of naive CD4 clonotypes were shared across several donors. Sampling used blood alone; tissue repertoires probably differ. Only a few donors were included, so the genetic and exposure-history diversity represented was limited.

Sequenced: naive CD4+ T cells sorted from blood. This sample's subset: CD45RA+ positively selected. This TCR derives from a woman under 40 in good health. The chain recombines TRBV6-8 with TRBJ1-1; D remains ambiguous. The CDR3 sequence: CASRPPPAEAFF. The CDR3, as DNA: TGTGCCAGCAGGCCTCCCCCCGCTGAAGCTTTCTTT.